This T cell receptor (beta chain) was found in a study of post-analysis software for immune sequencing data. The overall study: Clinical courses comprised relapsing-remitting, secondary progressive and progressive-relapsing multiple sclerosis. Study findings and constraints: Those with multiple sclerosis, the patient group, showed significantly lower normalized Chao1 diversity than controls. Samples sharing a preparation batch grouped tightly together when assessed by F measure. TRBV segments more frequent in patients than in controls numbered about five and included TRBV5-6, TRBV5-1 and TRBV20-1.

Unique molecular identifiers were carried by the TCR beta cDNA libraries. When about 0.9 to 10 million T cells were used, they gave about 490,000 cDNA molecules. MiXCR, run by TCRdb on the PCR reads, gives a single entry per CDR3 protein. The data show approximately 570,000 distinct CDR3 sequences, with roughly 45% seen just once and about 1.8% held by the top ten. As concerns this clonotype: Its antigen is currently unknown.

The germline V gene encodes CDR1 SQVTM and CDR2 ANQGSEA. The CDR3 sequence is 12 residues long. V was trimmed by 4 bases and J by 0 bases, leaving 7 bases between them. This TCR was recovered from a girl between 10 and 17 years old with multiple sclerosis. V and J are TRBV29-1 and TRBJ2-7; D not certain. The material sequenced was blood. The CDR3 protein is CSVVDSSYEQYF. The DNA for the CDR3 is TGCAGCGTTGTAGATAGCTCCTACGAGCAGTACTTC.